Listed here is a single T cell receptor beta chain. The sample holds a few counts of this clonotype. There is no known antigen for this receptor. Per-nucleotide qualities are absent, and no much larger clonotype sits a single base away. This specimen comes from a study of early T cells in non-severe SARS-CoV-2 infection (dated by TCRdb to about 2021). Some background on the complete study: Because TCR sequencing was done on bulk RNA from unsorted whole blood, the alpha and beta chains could not be paired.

Counted from cysteine to phenylalanine, this CDR3 has 13 amino acids. The read is trimmed to its CDR3 DNA, 39 bases read in frame from base 1. Compared with germline, V lacks 8 bases and J lacks 3 bases; bases without a gene match: 1. The method was 5' RACE. Sequenced on a NextSeq 500. Unique molecular identifiers were attached to individual cDNA molecules in the TCR library protocol so that sequencing error and PCR bias could be corrected. Sequencing covered both TCR alpha and beta chains, and within each sample the abundances of alpha and beta sequences were tightly co-correlated. From the authors' description of their analysis: V gene, J gene and CDR3 annotation of TCR sequences was performed with Decombinator V4. TCRs were defined as expanded if a significant change between any two time points was detected under a Poisson model with p below 0.0001. TCR abundances were normalised to the total number of TCRs sequenced in each sample and reported as counts per million. MAIT TCRs were defined by TRAV1-2 paired with TRAJ12, TRAJ20 or TRAJ33, and iNKT TCRs by TRAV10 paired with TRAJ18. VDJdb, accessed 1 November 2021, was searched for CMV, EBV and SARS-CoV-2 annotated TCRs, with TCRs annotated for multiple antigens excluded. TCRdb reworked the public reads: Q25 trimming with fastp, MiXCR clone assembly, productive beta chains retained. Each entry merges the rows of one CDR3 protein and shows their most common DNA and genes. The V and J calls were determined by TCRdb, not by the authors. This sample gives tens of thousands of distinct CDR3 sequences in total; roughly 18% of them show up just once. The leading ten clones occupy about 8.4% of the sample.

Paper-wide results and their limitations: Matching against VDJdb was skewed toward anti-spike CD8 responses, likely underestimated virus-specific expansions, and missed private and CD4 specificities.

The study was a case-control design nested within a healthcare worker cohort in London, UK, with weekly nasopharyngeal swab PCR tests and blood sampling. Between 23 and 31 March 2020, the week of the UK lockdown, healthcare workers were enrolled and then followed up weekly for as long as 16 weeks. This sequence originates from an adult who was a healthcare worker with PCR-confirmed SARS-CoV-2 infection or an uninfected control (not recorded which). The specimen comprised whole blood, sampled at baseline. The rearrangement joined TRBV12-3 or TRBV12-4 to TRBJ2-1; 10 bases in between match TRBD1. The nucleotide sequence is given as TGTGCCAGCCGGGACAGGGGCTACAATGAGCAGTTCTTC. It is translated as CASRDRGYNEQFF.